A single sample is the source of the 12 T cell receptor beta chains below, sequenced in a study of blood T cells in healthy people across ages. A second PCR, run for roughly 7 to 12 cycles, used a sample-barcoded 5' primer plus a J-beta primer mix. TCRdb independently ran MiXCR on the 5' RACE reads; one entry per CDR3 protein. The sample includes about 780,000 distinct CDR3 sequences, about 45% of them seen just once. Sequenced input: blood. The receptors originated from an elderly man in good health.

The rearrangement links TRBV7-9 to TRBJ2-5; perhaps TRBD2 as D (5 bases). Looked up from germline, CDR1 is SEHNR and CDR2 is FQNEAQ (reference sequence). The CDR3 spans 13 residues. Trimming took off 6 bases at V and 3 bases at J, with 11 bases between the two ends. The CDR3 protein is CASSGGLKETQYF. The DNA for the CDR3 is TGTGCCAGCAGTGGCGGGCTTAAAGAGACCCAGTACTTC.

This clonotype occurred many times. The rearrangement joins TRBV29-1 to TRBJ2-1, with D unclear. Germline V gene data show CDR1 as SQVTM and CDR2 as ANQGSEA. Trimming pared 2 bases from V and 9 bases from J, leaving 8 bases between. CDR3 length equals 11 residues. The CDR3 here is CSVERATEQFF. DNA of the CDR3: TGCAGCGTTGAACGAGCGACTGAGCAGTTCTTC.

The chain is built from TRBV7-3 and TRBJ2-1; possibly TRBD2 for D (5 bases). With 3 bases removed from V and 4 bases from J, the gap between germline ends came to 13 bases. CDR1 is SGHTA, CDR2 FQGTGA, per germline. The CDR3 totals 15 residues. CDR3 sequence (DNA): TGTGCCAGCAGCTTTCTGCGGGCAGTATACAATGAGCAGTTCTTC. Its translation is CASSFLRAVYNEQFF.

This clonotype was counted a single time. The chain has TRBV7-6 and TRBJ1-2; no reliable D call. The CDR3 extends over 15 amino acids. V lost 2 bases and J 4 bases, leaving 14 bases between the germline ends. From germline, CDR1 is SGHVS and CDR2 FNYEAQ. CDR3 sequence reads: CASSLFHGSLYGYTF. The CDR3 bases are TGTGCCAGCAGCTTATTTCACGGGAGCCTCTATGGCTACACCTTC.

J is TRBJ1-5 and V is TRBV20-1; a weak D match, TRBD1 (6 bases). Germline V CDR1 and CDR2: DFQATT, SNEGSKA (reference sequence). Trimming removed 6 bases at V and 7 bases at J, with 13 bases between. The CDR3 is made up of 12 amino acids. The CDR3 DNA follows: TGCAGTGCCCCGAGGGGGGGACAGCCCCAGCATTTT. It is translated as CSAPRGGQPQHF.

The rearrangement joins TRBV4-3 to TRBJ2-7; TRBD1 agrees at 9 bases. The CDR3 has 17 amino acids. V shed 0 bases, J shed 0 bases, and the junction held 6 bases outside the gene matches. CDR1 and CDR2 (germline): LGHNA, YSLEER. Here the CDR3 reads CASSQDYEDRGSYEQYF. CDR3 nucleotides: TGCGCCAGCAGCCAAGATTACGAGGACAGGGGCTCCTACGAGCAGTACTTC.

The rearrangement joins TRBV2 to TRBJ1-5, with 7 bases aligning to TRBD1. This CDR3 region has 16 residues. From germline, CDR1 is SNHLY and CDR2 FYNNEI. The V gene end was trimmed by 7 bases and the J gene end by 1 base; junction bases not matched to a gene: 10. In DNA, the CDR3 is TGTGCCAGCACCCAGGGGGTAGGACGGAGCAATCAGCCCCAGCATTTT. Its protein is CASTQGVGRSNQPQHF.

The genes are TRBV4-1 and TRBJ2-7; D is undetermined. The CDR3 is made up of 15 amino acids. Trimming left V 8 bases short and J 0 bases short, with 17 bases between. The germline V gene encodes CDR1 MGHRA and CDR2 YSYEKL. The CDR3 DNA reads as TGCGCCAGCGGCCCCAGTGGAGACTCCTCCTACGAGCAGTACTTC. Its protein product is CASGPSGDSSYEQYF.

The V and J genes are TRBV27 and TRBJ2-3; D may be TRBD1 (7 bases). The CDR3 consists of 15 residues. With 6 bases removed from V and 1 base from J, the gap between germline ends came to 14 bases. Germline V lookup: CDR1 MNHEY, CDR2 SMNVEV (reference sequence). The CDR3 loop is CASRYRGGGTDTQYF. In nucleotides, the CDR3 is TGTGCCAGCAGATACAGGGGAGGAGGCACAGATACGCAGTATTTT.

This chain joins TRBV4-1 and TRBJ2-7, with D possibly TRBD1 on 6 matching bases. CDR3 length equals 15 residues. Trimming shortened V by 2 bases and J by 2 bases, and 13 bases separated the two germline ends. Germline CDR1 and CDR2: MGHRA and YSYEKL. The CDR3 here is CASSQSGHGPYEQYF. The CDR3 DNA is TGCGCCAGCAGCCAATCGGGACATGGCCCCTACGAGCAGTACTTC.

A single count supports this clonotype. The gene calls are TRBV6-5 and TRBJ1-1, with 7 bases matching TRBD1. CDR1 is MNHEY and CDR2 is SVGAGI in the germline V gene. Trimming took 6 bases from V and 11 from J; bases not matched to a gene: 9. The CDR3 extends over 12 amino acids. CDR3 in amino acids: CASRDRQGRAFF. The CDR3 coding sequence is TGTGCCAGCAGAGACCGACAGGGACGGGCTTTCTTT.

The chain is built from TRBV20-1 and TRBJ1-1, with 7 nucleotides matching TRBD1. The junction had 7 bases not matched to a gene; V was cut back by 3 bases and J by 9 bases. The CDR3 is 12 residues long. CDR1 DFQATT and CDR2 SNEGSKA come from the germline V gene (reference sequence). CDR3 region: CSASREGAKAFF. In DNA form, the CDR3 reads TGCAGTGCTAGTAGGGAGGGGGCGAAAGCTTTCTTT.